The clone carrying this TCR beta chain has just a few counts. Its specificity is unknown. TCRdb reanalysed the reads using MiXCR and keeps one entry per CDR3 protein. The sample includes about 900,000 distinct CDR3 sequences, around 32% of them seen just once. This sample was taken from a study of T cell repertoires in cytomegalovirus infection. The material was cultured CD8+ T cells from PBMCs, obtained from culture after CMV antigen stimulation. The receptor was derived from a human donor in good health (CMV status not recorded). Some clones in this sample may be carry-over from other donors' samples.

CDR3 region: CAINSRDGPNYGYTF. CDR3 DNA sequence: TGTGCCATCAATTCACGGGACGGCCCTAACTATGGCTACACCTTC. This chain connects TRBV10-3 to TRBJ1-2; a possible D gene is TRBD1 (5 bases). The germline CDR1 and CDR2 sequences are ENHRY and SYGVKD. The V gene lost 7 bases and the J gene lost 0 bases, with 15 bases spanning the gap. This CDR3 has 15 residues.